This T cell receptor beta chain was found in a study of T cell responses to AZD1222 COVID-19 vaccine. V was clipped by 2 bases and J by 9 bases, with 21 bases between them. This CDR3 comprises 16 residues. Per germline, CDR1 LNHDA and CDR2 SQIVND (reference sequence). The protocol was immunoSEQ multiplex PCR, while the TCRdb copy is restricted to in-frame clones and leaves out a portion. This table holds more than 100,000 clones, approximately 90% found once. This TCR derives from an adult in good health. V usage is TRBV19 and J usage is TRBJ2-3; D gene unclear. The input for sequencing was peripheral blood, taken on day 0 of AZD1222 vaccination. In nucleotides, the CDR3 is TGTGCCAGTAGTATAACCTCCAGTGGATACCATGTGACGCAGTATTTT. Amino acids: CASSITSSGYHVTQYF.